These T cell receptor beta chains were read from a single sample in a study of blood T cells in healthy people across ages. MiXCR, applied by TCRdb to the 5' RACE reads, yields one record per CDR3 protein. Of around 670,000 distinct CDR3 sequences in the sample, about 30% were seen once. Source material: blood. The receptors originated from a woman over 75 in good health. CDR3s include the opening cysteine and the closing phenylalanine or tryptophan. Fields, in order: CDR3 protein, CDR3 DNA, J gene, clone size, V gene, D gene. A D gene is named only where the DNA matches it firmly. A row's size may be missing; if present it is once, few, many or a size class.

CDR3aa: CAGNSQSRGYKQYF
CDR3nt: TGTGCCGGCAATTCCCAGTCCAGGGGATACAAGCAGTACTTC
j_gene: TRBJ2-7
abundance: few
v_gene: TRBV6-1
d_gene: .

CDR3aa: CATSDPGLSTGELFF
CDR3nt: TGTGCCACCAGTGACCCGGGACTGTCAACCGGGGAGCTGTTTTTT
j_gene: TRBJ2-2
abundance: .
v_gene: TRBV24-1
d_gene: .

CDR3aa: CASNEATGEAFF
CDR3nt: TGTGCCAGCAACGAGGCGACGGGTGAAGCTTTCTTT
j_gene: TRBJ1-1
abundance: few
v_gene: TRBV6-2/TRBV6-3
d_gene: .

CDR3aa: CASSLPWNNEQFF
CDR3nt: TGTGCCAGCAGCTTGCCGTGGAACAATGAGCAGTTCTTC
j_gene: TRBJ2-1
abundance: many
v_gene: TRBV5-4
d_gene: .

CDR3aa: CASRGLANTGELFF
CDR3nt: TGTGCCAGTAGGGGACTAGCGAACACCGGGGAGCTGTTTTTT
j_gene: TRBJ2-2
abundance: few
v_gene: TRBV19
d_gene: TRBD2

CDR3aa: CASSLVATSNNEQFF
CDR3nt: TGCGCCAGCAGCTTGGTGGCGACTAGCAACAATGAGCAGTTCTTC
j_gene: TRBJ2-1
abundance: .
v_gene: TRBV5-1
d_gene: TRBD2

CDR3aa: CASSPTQLASTGELFF
CDR3nt: TGTGCCAGTAGTCCAACCCAGCTAGCGAGCACCGGGGAGCTGTTTTTT
j_gene: TRBJ2-2
abundance: few
v_gene: TRBV19
d_gene: .

CDR3aa: CSARLAGVTDTQYF
CDR3nt: TGCAGTGCTCGACTAGCGGGGGTCACAGATACGCAGTATTTT
j_gene: TRBJ2-3
abundance: .
v_gene: TRBV20-1
d_gene: TRBD2

CDR3aa: CASSSRTSGSTDTQYF
CDR3nt: TGTGCCAGCAGCTCACGGACTAGCGGCAGCACAGATACGCAGTATTTT
j_gene: TRBJ2-3
abundance: many
v_gene: TRBV9
d_gene: TRBD2

CDR3aa: CASSPGVGSTDTQYF
CDR3nt: TGCGCCAGCAGCCCCGGTGTAGGGAGCACAGATACGCAGTATTTT
j_gene: TRBJ2-3
abundance: once
v_gene: TRBV5-1
d_gene: .

CDR3aa: CASSQGLSARVEYNEQYF
CDR3nt: TGTGCCAGCAGCCAGGGGCTAAGCGCCAGAGTGGAGTACAATGAGCAGTACTTC
j_gene: TRBJ2-5
abundance: .
v_gene: TRBV11-2
d_gene: .

CDR3aa: CAIKGTGGVGANVLTF
CDR3nt: TGTGCCATCAAAGGGACAGGGGGCGTTGGGGCCAACGTCCTGACTTTC
j_gene: TRBJ2-6
abundance: many
v_gene: TRBV10-3
d_gene: TRBD1

CDR3aa: CASSLISGGFTDTQYF
CDR3nt: TGTGCCAGCAGTTTAATTAGCGGGGGATTCACAGATACGCAGTATTTT
j_gene: TRBJ2-3
abundance: many
v_gene: TRBV28
d_gene: TRBD2

CDR3aa: CASRTDPSNCLHPYEQYF
CDR3nt: TGTGCCAGCAGAACAGACCCATCAAACTGCCTTCACCCCTACGAGCAGTACTTC
j_gene: TRBJ2-7
abundance: .
v_gene: TRBV6-2/TRBV6-3
d_gene: .

CDR3aa: CAIQKGTSGRETQFF
CDR3nt: TGTGCTATCCAAAAGGGGACTAGCGGGAGAGAGACCCAGTTCTTC
j_gene: TRBJ2-1
abundance: few
v_gene: TRBV2
d_gene: TRBD2

CDR3aa: CASSTGGQGYTF
CDR3nt: TGTGCCAGCAGTACAGGGGGCCAGGGCTACACCTTC
j_gene: TRBJ1-2
abundance: many
v_gene: TRBV27
d_gene: TRBD1

CDR3aa: CASKTRNGANVLTF
CDR3nt: TGTGCCAGCAAAACACGGAACGGGGCCAACGTCCTGACTTTC
j_gene: TRBJ2-6
abundance: many
v_gene: TRBV6-1
d_gene: .

CDR3aa: CSAGGGTENIQYF
CDR3nt: TGCAGTGCTGGAGGAGGGACGGAAAACATTCAGTACTTC
j_gene: TRBJ2-4
abundance: .
v_gene: TRBV20-1
d_gene: .

CDR3aa: CASSYPSGQPGSLYEQYF
CDR3nt: TGTGCCAGCAGTTACCCGAGTGGGCAGCCGGGTAGCCTCTACGAGCAGTACTTC
j_gene: TRBJ2-7
abundance: many
v_gene: TRBV6-2/TRBV6-3
d_gene: .

CDR3aa: CASSLAEWGWAFF
CDR3nt: TGTGCCAGCAGCTTGGCCGAATGGGGGTGGGCTTTCTTT
j_gene: TRBJ1-1
abundance: few
v_gene: TRBV5-6
d_gene: .

CDR3aa: CSAREPLSGSGSYNEQFF
CDR3nt: TGCAGTGCTAGAGAACCCTTGTCGGGGAGCGGATCCTACAATGAGCAGTTCTTC
j_gene: TRBJ2-1
abundance: few
v_gene: TRBV20-1
d_gene: .

CDR3aa: CASSYLRRETNYGYTF
CDR3nt: TGTGCCAGCAGTTATCTTCGACGGGAAACTAACTATGGCTACACCTTC
j_gene: TRBJ1-2
abundance: .
v_gene: TRBV6-2/TRBV6-3
d_gene: .

CDR3aa: CASSYPPNQPQHF
CDR3nt: TGTGCCAGCAGTTACCCCCCAAATCAGCCCCAGCATTTT
j_gene: TRBJ1-5
abundance: many
v_gene: TRBV6-6
d_gene: .

CDR3aa: CASSLGSGRGQPQHF
CDR3nt: TGTGCCAGCAGCTTAGGATCGGGAAGGGGTCAGCCCCAGCATTTT
j_gene: TRBJ1-5
abundance: many
v_gene: TRBV7-2
d_gene: .

CDR3aa: CSAVGSGDNYGYTF
CDR3nt: TGCAGTGCCGTTGGGTCAGGCGATAACTATGGCTACACCTTC
j_gene: TRBJ1-2
abundance: many
v_gene: TRBV20-1
d_gene: .

CDR3aa: CASSLGSGFEQFF
CDR3nt: TGTGCCAGCAGTTTAGGGTCGGGGTTTGAGCAGTTCTTC
j_gene: TRBJ2-1
abundance: many
v_gene: TRBV12-3/TRBV12-4
d_gene: .

CDR3aa: CASSLDFWAANSHTDTQYF
CDR3nt: TGTGCCAGCAGCTTAGACTTCTGGGCGGCAAATTCCCACACAGATACGCAGTATTTT
j_gene: TRBJ2-3
abundance: many
v_gene: TRBV11-2
d_gene: .

CDR3aa: CASSSTGTPFQYF
CDR3nt: TGTGCCAGCAGCTCGACCGGGACCCCCTTCCAGTACTTC
j_gene: TRBJ2-7
abundance: .
v_gene: TRBV7-2
d_gene: .

CDR3aa: CAISGQYGYTF
CDR3nt: TGTGCCATCAGTGGACAGTATGGCTACACCTTC
j_gene: TRBJ1-2
abundance: many
v_gene: TRBV10-3
d_gene: .

CDR3aa: CVSSLAGQGDTEAFF
CDR3nt: TGTGTCAGCAGCTTGGCCGGGCAGGGGGACACTGAAGCTTTCTTT
j_gene: TRBJ1-1
abundance: .
v_gene: TRBV5-6
d_gene: TRBD1

CDR3aa: CASSYSGTVSNQPQHF
CDR3nt: TGTGCCAGCAGCTATTCCGGGACGGTTAGCAATCAGCCCCAGCATTTT
j_gene: TRBJ1-5
abundance: .
v_gene: TRBV5-6
d_gene: .

CDR3aa: CASSSYGTTYNEQFF
CDR3nt: TGTGCCAGCAGCTCATACGGGACTACGTACAATGAGCAGTTCTTC
j_gene: TRBJ2-1
abundance: many
v_gene: TRBV7-9
d_gene: TRBD2

CDR3aa: CSAIKLGRLRQETQYF
CDR3nt: TGCAGTGCTATAAAGCTAGGGAGACTCCGGCAAGAGACCCAGTACTTC
j_gene: TRBJ2-5
abundance: many
v_gene: TRBV20-1
d_gene: .

CDR3aa: CASSLRGRRGYTF
CDR3nt: TGTGCCAGCAGTTTAAGGGGCCGCCGGGGCTACACCTTC
j_gene: TRBJ1-2
abundance: many
v_gene: TRBV28
d_gene: .

CDR3aa: CASSQEPQQNQPQHF
CDR3nt: TGCGCCAGCAGCCAAGAACCGCAACAGAATCAGCCCCAGCATTTT
j_gene: TRBJ1-5
abundance: .
v_gene: TRBV4-1
d_gene: .

CDR3aa: CASSQKRQGANTEAFF
CDR3nt: TGTGCCAGCAGCCAAAAGCGGCAAGGGGCAAACACTGAAGCTTTCTTT
j_gene: TRBJ1-1
abundance: .
v_gene: TRBV6-6
d_gene: .

CDR3aa: CAISDVGSLYSPLHF
CDR3nt: TGTGCCATCAGTGACGTGGGCAGTTTATATTCACCCCTCCACTTT
j_gene: TRBJ1-6
abundance: few
v_gene: TRBV10-3
d_gene: .

CDR3aa: CATSRSGVENTIYF
CDR3nt: TGTGCCACCAGCAGATCAGGGGTGGAGAACACCATATATTTT
j_gene: TRBJ1-3
abundance: once
v_gene: TRBV15
d_gene: .

CDR3aa: CASSLVPGLQETQYF
CDR3nt: TGTGCCAGCAGCTTAGTCCCAGGGCTGCAAGAGACCCAGTACTTC
j_gene: TRBJ2-5
abundance: many
v_gene: TRBV11-2
d_gene: .

CDR3aa: CASSLGTHEGSEQYF
CDR3nt: TGCGCCAGCAGCCTAGGGACCCATGAGGGCAGTGAGCAGTACTTC
j_gene: TRBJ2-5
abundance: few
v_gene: TRBV4-3
d_gene: .